This entry lists 32 T cell receptor beta chains sequenced from one sample in a study of CD8 T cells in ankylosing spondylitis. Study conclusions and caveats: For ankylosing spondylitis blood, a TCR beta motif of several highly homologous variants appeared characteristic.

No antigen has been identified for these receptors. TCRdb reprocessed the 5' RACE reads with MiXCR, giving one entry per CDR3 protein. The table has approximately 500,000 distinct CDR3 sequences, approximately 11% seen once; the top ten hold approximately 7%. Source material: blood, either unsorted or a sorted T cell fraction (not recorded which). All receptors come from a male donor with ankylosing spondylitis.

This clonotype occurred a few times. This chain's CDR3 is CSAHRLGESLQETQYF. The CDR3 nucleotides are TGCAGTGCCCACCGATTGGGGGAGAGCCTCCAAGAGACCCAGTACTTC. The chain couples TRBV20-1 to TRBJ2-5; TRBD1 or TRBD2 may be the D gene (5 bases each). Trimming left V 6 bases short and J 1 base short, with 21 bases between. The CDR3 has 16 amino acids. Per germline, CDR1 DFQATT and CDR2 SNEGSKA (reference sequence).

The V and J genes are TRBV12-3 or TRBV12-4 and TRBJ2-5; 7 bases match TRBD2. V trimming: 4 bases; J trimming: 5 bases; junction bases outside the gene matches: 7. The CDR3 totals 14 residues. In nucleotides, the CDR3 is TGTGCCAGCAGTTCGCACGGGAGGCTGGAGACCCAGTACTTC. This translates into CASSSHGRLETQYF.

This clonotype was seen repeatedly, ten times or more. A read error may account for a junction end that differs from germline. The CDR3: CASSLAGGTDTQYF. The CDR3 DNA reads as TGTGCCAGCAGTTTAGCGGGAGGCACAGATACGCAGTATTTT. V gene TRBV5-1 combines with J gene TRBJ2-3, with TRBD2 matching over 9 bases. The CDR3 runs to 14 residues. The germline gives CDR1 SGHRS, CDR2 YFSETQ.

V and J are TRBV11-2 and TRBJ2-1; D is unresolved. This CDR3 has 14 residues. Trimming removed 1 base from V and 9 bases from J, with 13 bases in between. Per the germline V gene, CDR1 is SGHAT and CDR2 is FQNNGV. CDR3 protein: CASSLGYASGEQFF. The CDR3 DNA is TGTGCCAGCAGCTTAGGCTATGCCTCGGGTGAGCAGTTCTTC. The entire variable domain, with the rest obtained from reference TRBV11-2 and TRBJ2-1, is as follows: EAGVAQSPRYKIIEKRQSVAFWCNPISGHATLYWYQQILGQGPKLLIQFQNNGVVDDSQLPKDRFSAERLKGVDSTLKIQPAKLEDSAVYLCASSLGYASGEQFFGPGTRLTVL.

This clonotype was counted many times. This rearrangement joins TRBV12-3 or TRBV12-4 to TRBJ1-2; D ambiguous. Trimming shortened V by 3 bases and J by 5 bases, and 7 bases separated the two germline ends. The CDR3 length is 12 residues. In DNA form, the CDR3 reads TGTGCCAGCAGTTTTGTGCCATATGGCTACACCTTC. Its protein product is CASSFVPYGYTF.

A few counts support this clonotype. The V call is TRBV19, the J call TRBJ1-5; unclear D gene. V was clipped by 6 bases and J by 9 bases, with 18 bases between them. Germline V gene lookup returns CDR1 LNHDA and CDR2 SQIVND (reference sequence). The CDR3 totals 14 residues. The CDR3 here is CASRRVYESGPQHF. As DNA, the CDR3 is TGTGCCAGTAGAAGGGTCTATGAATCAGGGCCCCAGCATTTT.

This clonotype has more than one count but fewer than ten. The V and J genes are TRBV4-2 and TRBJ1-6; D is possibly TRBD1 (5 bases). Germline V CDR1 and CDR2: LGHNA, YNFKEQ. Trimming pared 2 bases from V and 6 bases from J, leaving 8 bases between. This CDR3 contains 14 residues. In DNA form, the CDR3 reads TGTGCCAGCAGCCAAACTGGGGGTAATTCACCCCTCCACTTT. It codes for CASSQTGGNSPLHF.

This clonotype was found a few times. CDR3 residues: CASGGTNTGELFF. CDR3 DNA sequence: TGTGCCAGCGGGGGAACGAACACCGGGGAGCTGTTTTTT. The chain combines TRBV7-9 with TRBJ2-2; D tentatively reads TRBD1 or TRBD2 (5 bases each). The germline CDR1 and CDR2 sequences are SEHNR and FQNEAQ (reference sequence). The CDR3 spans 13 residues. V was pared by 8 bases and J by 0 bases, with 7 bases between.

In the case of this clonotype: A read error may produce the germline difference seen at one junction end. The J gene is TRBJ1-2, the V gene TRBV6-1; 7 bases align to TRBD1. The CDR3 runs to 14 residues. Germline assignment: CDR1 MNHNS and CDR2 SASEGT. The CDR3 DNA reads TGCCTTACTGAGTCTACGACAGGGAACTATGGCTACACCTTC. The encoded protein is CLTESTTGNYGYTF.

This clonotype was counted a few times. CDR3 amino acids: CASSSRATNEKLFF. Written as DNA, the CDR3 is TGTGCCAGCAGCTCCAGAGCAACTAATGAAAAACTGTTTTTT. J is TRBJ1-4 and V is TRBV7-9, with no clear D. Germline V CDR1 and CDR2: SEHNR, FQNEAQ (reference sequence). Trimming removed 4 bases from V and 0 bases from J, with 6 bases in between. This CDR3 comprises 14 residues.

In its sample, this clonotype was seen a few times. The chain employs TRBV4-1 and TRBJ2-7; TRBD2 matches 13 bases. Per germline, CDR1 MGHRA and CDR2 YSYEKL. The CDR3 consists of 17 residues. Trimming took 4 bases from V and 2 from J; bases not matched to a gene: 8. The chain's CDR3 is CASSPVGTSGNPYEQYF. The CDR3 nucleotides are TGCGCCAGCAGCCCGGTTGGGACTAGCGGGAACCCCTACGAGCAGTACTTC.

Ten or more counts support this clonotype. J is TRBJ2-7 and V is TRBV3-1; D unresolved. Trimming took 0 bases from V and 6 from J, leaving 9 bases between them. The germline CDR1 and CDR2 sequences are LGHDT and YNNKEL (reference sequence). This CDR3 has 13 amino acids. In nucleotides, the CDR3 is TGTGCCAGCAGCCAAGATCCAGGTTCCGAGCAGTACTTC. Amino acids: CASSQDPGSEQYF.

V and J are TRBV7-2 and TRBJ2-3, with 7 bases matching TRBD2. Germline V gene sequence: CDR1 SGHTA, CDR2 FQGNSA. This CDR3 has 14 residues. J was trimmed by 1 base and V by 5 bases; bases with no gene match: 3. In DNA, the CDR3 is TGTGCCAGCAGCATCGGACTAGGCACAGATACGCAGTATTTT. This translates into CASSIGLGTDTQYF. Together with reference TRBV7-2 and TRBJ2-3, the CDR3 gives the full variable domain: GAGVSQSPSNKVTEKGKDVELRCDPISGHTALYWYRQSLGQGLEFLIYFQGNSAPDKSGLPSDRFSAERTGGSVSTLTIQRTQQEDSAVYLCASSIGLGTDTQYFGPGTRLTVL.

Comment on this clonotype: The junction departs from germline at one end; a sequencing error may be responsible. V usage is TRBV5-1 and J usage is TRBJ1-1, with 8 bases lining up with TRBD1. Germline lookup yields CDR1 SGHRS and CDR2 YFSETQ. The CDR3 covers 15 residues. Written as DNA, the CDR3 is TGCGCCAGCAGTCGACGGACAGGGAAGGACACTGAAGTTTTCTTT. This encodes CASSRRTGKDTEVFF.

The J gene is TRBJ1-4, the V gene TRBV4-2, with 11 bases fitting TRBD1. V lost 3 bases, J lost 16 bases, and 10 bases stayed unmatched. Germline V CDR1 and CDR2: LGHNA, YNFKEQ. This CDR3 is 14 amino acids long. The CDR3 DNA follows: TGTGCCAGCAGCCAGGCGGGACAGGGGGAAAGGAGGTTTTTT. Translation: CASSQAGQGERRFF.

This chain joins TRBV20-1 and TRBJ1-5; TRBD1 agrees at 8 bases. V shed 3 bases, J shed 3 bases, and the junction held 7 bases outside the gene matches. This CDR3 comprises 15 residues. Germline V CDR1 and CDR2: DFQATT, SNEGSKA (reference sequence). The CDR3 nucleotides read TGCAGTGCTAGCGGCCGGGACAGGATCAATCAGCCCCAGCATTTT. Its protein is CSASGRDRINQPQHF.

The rearrangement uses TRBV3-1 and TRBJ2-7; perhaps TRBD1 as D (6 bases). Trimming shortened V by 1 base and J by 2 bases, and 9 bases separated the two germline ends. Germline lookup yields CDR1 LGHDT and CDR2 YNNKEL (reference sequence). The CDR3 is made up of 14 amino acids. The CDR3 region has the DNA TGTGCCAGCAGCCAAGGGACAGATGCCTACGAGCAGTACTTC. It yields the protein CASSQGTDAYEQYF.

This clonotype appeared many times. The V gene is TRBV29-1, the J gene TRBJ2-1; possibly TRBD1 for D (5 bases). The CDR3 is 12 amino acids. V was shortened by 0 bases and J by 8 bases, with 8 bases between the two germline ends. CDR1 SQVTM and CDR2 ANQGSEA come from the germline V gene. The CDR3 coding sequence is TGCAGCGTTGAAGACAGGGCTTATGAGCAGTTCTTC. It yields the protein CSVEDRAYEQFF.

This rearrangement joins TRBV19 to TRBJ2-2; the D gene is possibly TRBD2 (6 bases). This CDR3 region has 14 residues. Germline assignment: CDR1 LNHDA and CDR2 SQIVND (reference sequence). The V end lost 5 bases, the J end lost 6 bases, and 13 bases lay between the germline ends. This CDR3 is CASSFAGSAGELFF. Here the CDR3 DNA reads TGTGCCAGTAGTTTCGCGGGGTCCGCCGGGGAGCTGTTTTTT.

This clonotype was recorded a few times. In nucleotides, the CDR3 is TGTGCCAGCAGTGATCCTGGACTAGCGGGGTCGGATGAGCAGTTCTTC. Translating gives CASSDPGLAGSDEQFF. The chain couples TRBV25-1 to TRBJ2-1; 12 nucleotides line up with TRBD2. CDR3 length equals 16 residues. The germline V gene has CDR1 MGHDK and CDR2 SYGVNS. The trim removed 3 bases at V and 8 bases at J, leaving 8 bases unmatched.

This clonotype was detected a few times. The V and J genes are TRBV11-2 and TRBJ1-1; D gene unclear. CDR3 length equals 16 residues. Germline V CDR1 and CDR2: SGHAT, FQNNGV. Trimming left V 1 base short and J 1 base short, with 13 bases between. The DNA of the CDR3 is TGTGCCAGCAGCTTAGCGTCACCACAAACGAACACTGAAGCTTTCTTT. Encoded protein: CASSLASPQTNTEAFF. The variable domain in full, completed from reference TRBV11-2 and TRBJ1-1, reads EAGVAQSPRYKIIEKRQSVAFWCNPISGHATLYWYQQILGQGPKLLIQFQNNGVVDDSQLPKDRFSAERLKGVDSTLKIQPAKLEDSAVYLCASSLASPQTNTEAFFGQGTRLTVV.

This chain joins TRBV20-1 and TRBJ2-1; 9 nucleotides line up with TRBD2. The CDR3 runs to 15 residues. The J segment lost 5 bases and the V segment lost 0 bases, leaving 5 bases of the junction unmatched. Germline V gene sequence: CDR1 DFQATT, CDR2 SNEGSKA (reference sequence). This chain's CDR3 is CSAREDSGSNNEQFF. The CDR3 DNA sequence: TGCAGTGCTAGAGAGGATAGCGGGAGTAACAATGAGCAGTTCTTC.

The chain joins TRBV11-2 to TRBJ2-1; 7 bases are a match to TRBD2. The CDR3 covers 14 residues. The V and J ends lost 7 bases and 6 bases, in that order; junction bases with no gene match: 9. From germline, CDR1 is SGHAT and CDR2 FQNNGV. The CDR3 DNA follows: TGTGCCAGCATCTGGGGGGGGATCCTCAATGAGCAGTTCTTC. Protein product: CASIWGGILNEQFF.

V and J are TRBV10-1 and TRBJ2-3, with TRBD2 matching over 10 bases. The CDR3 is made up of 14 amino acids. Trimming took 5 bases from V and 4 from J; bases not matched to a gene: 3. CDR1 is WNHNN and CDR2 is SYGVQD in the germline V gene (reference sequence). CDR3 sequence (DNA): TGCGCCAGCAGTACCGGGACTAGCGCAGATACGCAGTATTTT. Amino acid sequence: CASSTGTSADTQYF.

This rearrangement joins TRBV5-1 to TRBJ1-3; tentatively, D is TRBD1 (5 bases). The V gene lost 2 bases and the J gene lost 4 bases, with 19 bases spanning the gap. Germline CDR1 SGHRS, CDR2 YFSETQ. The length of the CDR3 is 17 residues. CDR3 residues: CASSFEGAAVPGNTIYF. CDR3 bases: TGCGCCAGCAGCTTCGAAGGGGCGGCGGTCCCCGGAAACACCATATATTTT.

Ten or more counts support this clonotype. V is TRBV5-1 and J is TRBJ2-1; TRBD1 matches 9 bases. Germline CDR1 is SGHRS and CDR2 is YFSETQ. The CDR3 runs to 15 residues. V trimming: 1 base; J trimming: 5 bases; junction bases outside the gene matches: 4. CDR3 in amino acids: CASSLLGQGHNEQFF. The CDR3 region has the DNA TGCGCCAGCAGCTTGTTAGGACAGGGGCACAATGAGCAGTTCTTC.

This clonotype was counted only a few times. The J gene is TRBJ2-6, the V gene TRBV12-3 or TRBV12-4, with D uncertain. V lost 7 bases to trimming and J lost 4 bases, with 14 bases between them. The CDR3 sequence is 15 residues long. In DNA, the CDR3 is TGTGCCAGCACCTGGGGTCTTTCAGGGGCCAACGTCCTGACTTTC. Its protein is CASTWGLSGANVLTF.

The chain has TRBV18 and TRBJ2-3, with D possibly being TRBD2 (5 bases). CDR1 is KGHSH and CDR2 is LQKENI in the germline V gene. There are 16 residues in the CDR3. V was shortened by 3 bases and J by 2 bases, with 15 bases between the two germline ends. CDR3 loop: CASSPVLSGPTDTQYF. In DNA form, the CDR3 reads TGTGCCAGCTCACCGGTATTAAGCGGCCCCACAGATACGCAGTATTTT. Drawing the rest from reference TRBV18 and TRBJ2-3, the complete variable domain is NAGVMQNPRHLVRRRGQEARLRCSPMKGHSHVYWYRQLPEEGLKFMVYLQKENIIDESGMPKERFSAEFPKEGPSILRIQQVVRGDSAAYFCASSPVLSGPTDTQYFGPGTRLTVL.

The genes are TRBV10-3 and TRBJ2-7; TRBD1 aligns across 10 bases. Germline lookup yields CDR1 ENHRY and CDR2 SYGVKD. J gave up 5 bases and V 6 bases, and 10 bases lay outside the gene matches. The CDR3 spans 15 residues. CDR3 in amino acids: CAIRLTGQGVDEQYV. CDR3 coding DNA: TGTGCCATCAGATTAACCGGACAGGGGGTCGACGAGCAGTACGTC.

This clonotype has a count of ten or more. V gene TRBV15 combines with J gene TRBJ2-1, with 7 bases fitting TRBD2. From germline, CDR1 is LNHNV and CDR2 YYDKDF (reference sequence). V dropped 1 base and J dropped 4; count of bases not matched to a gene: 4. The CDR3 loop spans 15 amino acids. The chain's CDR3 is CATSRGSGLYNEQFF. In DNA, the CDR3 is TGTGCCACCAGCAGAGGTAGCGGGTTATACAATGAGCAGTTCTTC.

This clonotype was recorded a few times. The CDR3 spells CASTSQTGTGMNTEAFF. In DNA form, the CDR3 reads TGTGCCAGCACAAGCCAAACCGGGACAGGGATGAACACTGAAGCTTTCTTT. The chain couples TRBV12-3 or TRBV12-4 to TRBJ1-1, with 9 bases fitting TRBD1. V was pared by 7 bases and J by 0 bases, with 12 bases of the junction left unmatched. The CDR3 sequence is 17 residues long.

The chain links TRBV7-9 to TRBJ2-7; tentatively, D is TRBD1 (6 bases). CDR3 size: 14 residues. The V end was cut by 4 bases, the J end by 6 bases, with 16 bases between. Germline loops: CDR1 SEHNR, CDR2 FQNEAQ (reference sequence). CDR3 DNA sequence: TGTGCCAGCAGCTATGGGGGCCCTTCCCCCGAGCAGTACGTC. Translating it yields CASSYGGPSPEQYV.